This entry lists 2 T cell receptor beta chains sequenced from one sample in a study of OX40 agonist ivuxolimab in advanced cancers. Sequenced by immunoSEQ multiplex PCR; TCRdb stores in-frame clones only, minus some. The sample yields about 83,000 clones, around 85% seen once. Source: CD4+ or CD8+ T cells sorted from blood, taken in a trial of the OX40 agonist ivuxolimab. These receptor sequences come from an adult with an advanced solid tumor such as melanoma, head and neck, liver or kidney cancer.

The chain couples TRBV19 to TRBJ2-6; 8 bases align to TRBD1. The V and J ends lost 5 bases and 3 bases, in that order; junction bases with no gene match: 15. The CDR3 contains 19 residues. Germline lookup yields CDR1 LNHDA and CDR2 SQIVND (reference sequence). The CDR3 is CASSPGQGKRIGGANVLTF. The CDR3 nucleotides read TGTGCCAGTAGTCCTGGACAGGGAAAAAGGATTGGTGGGGCCAACGTCCTGACTTTC.

This chain joins TRBV6-6 and TRBJ1-1; D unclear. CDR1 MNHNY and CDR2 SVGAGI come from the germline V gene (reference sequence). The V and J ends lost 4 bases and 2 bases respectively, with 11 bases between them. The CDR3 length is 14 residues. The CDR3 spells CASSSTNGNTEAFF. Written as DNA, the CDR3 is TGTGCCAGCAGTTCAACTAATGGCAACACTGAAGCTTTCTTT.